These 9 T cell receptor beta chains were all obtained from the same sample, sequenced in a study of blood T cell repertoires in COVID-19 (TCRdb year 2020). Library construction relied on the immunoSEQ multiplex PCR assay. Imported from immuneACCESS, the table was reduced by TCRdb to in-frame sequences with V and J called. These copies leave out some clones; in studies compared against another copy, an unresolved V gene accounts for under half, and the cause of the remainder is not known. This sample lists about 120,000 clones; roughly 80% were detected once. Under 11% of the sample is held by the ten biggest clonotypes. Sequenced: peripheral blood. All receptors derive from a human donor in a cohort sampled during active COVID-19.

The rearrangement links TRBV2 to TRBJ2-5; D not certain. Trimming took off 7 bases at V and 3 bases at J, with 9 bases between the two ends. Germline assignment: CDR1 SNHLY and CDR2 FYNNEI. This CDR3 has 12 residues. The CDR3 nucleotides are TGTGCCAGCAAAGGCGGAGAAGAGACCCAGTACTTC. It is translated as CASKGGEETQYF.

V gene TRBV6-2 or TRBV6-3 combines with J gene TRBJ1-1; a weak D match, TRBD1 (5 bases). The CDR3 runs 18 residues. Trimming removed 0 bases at V and 2 bases at J, with 19 bases between. Germline lookup yields CDR1 MNHEY and CDR2 SVGEGT. CDR3 region: CASSYSLGLETGNTEAFF. Written as DNA, the CDR3 is TGTGCCAGCAGTTACTCGCTGGGGCTGGAAACCGGCAACACTGAAGCTTTCTTT.

This clone was seen just once. V gene TRBV9 combines with J gene TRBJ1-5; D gene ambiguous. V lost 0 bases to trimming and J lost 2 bases, with 12 bases between them. Looked up from germline, CDR1 is SGDLS and CDR2 is YYNGEE. CDR3 size: 16 residues. In nucleotides, the CDR3 is TGTGCCAGCAGCGTAGGAGCGGGTTTCGGCAATCAGCCCCAGCATTTT. This translates into CASSVGAGFGNQPQHF.

The rearrangement links TRBV15 to TRBJ2-6; 9 bases are shared with TRBD1. Trimming cost V 5 bases and J 0 bases; bases outside gene matches: 5. This CDR3 spans 17 amino acids. Germline V gene sequence: CDR1 LNHNV, CDR2 YYDKDF (reference sequence). The CDR3 nucleotides are TGTGCCACCAGCTCCGGGACAGGGTTCTCTGGGGCCAACGTCCTGACTTTC. Protein: CATSSGTGFSGANVLTF.

The chain has TRBV7-9 and TRBJ2-7; TRBD2 matches at 12 bases. The CDR3 runs to 14 residues. Trimming removed 5 bases from V and 7 bases from J; junction bases left unmatched: 6. The V gene's germline CDR1 is SEHNR and CDR2 FQNEAQ (reference sequence). CDR3 protein: CASSRGLAGSEQYF. The CDR3 bases are TGTGCCAGCAGCCGTGGACTAGCGGGATCTGAGCAGTACTTC.

The V and J genes are TRBV4-1 and TRBJ2-1; TRBD2 might be the D (5 bases). With 4 bases removed from V and 6 bases from J, the gap between germline ends came to 13 bases. CDR3 size: 14 residues. Germline CDR1 and CDR2: MGHRA and YSYEKL. The CDR3 DNA is TGCGCCAGCAGCCTCGCCCCCACTAGCAATGAGCAGTTCTTC. Its translation is CASSLAPTSNEQFF.

This chain links TRBV6-5 with TRBJ1-2, with no clear D. Germline CDR1 reads MNHEY; CDR2 reads SVGAGI. V lost 7 bases, J lost 4 bases, and 16 bases lay in between. The CDR3 has 14 amino acids. CDR3 loop: CASIVDSVSYGYTF. CDR3 DNA sequence: TGTGCCAGCATTGTAGACTCGGTGTCCTATGGCTACACCTTC.

The chain combines TRBV21-1 with TRBJ2-7; the D call of TRBD2 is as the table states it, not checked on the DNA. TRBV21-1 is deemed a pseudogene. The length of the CDR3 is 14 residues. The CDR3 region is CASSIPGLQYEQYF. CDR3 nucleotides: TGTGCCAGCAGCATTCCGGGACTACAGTACGAGCAGTACTTC.

The chain combines TRBV7-3 with TRBJ2-4; D not resolved. The CDR3 runs 15 residues. CDR1 is SGHTA and CDR2 is FQGTGA in the germline V gene. The V and J ends lost 2 bases and 2 bases respectively, with 10 bases between them. The CDR3 loop reads CASSLSPGSKNIQYF. The CDR3 bases are TGTGCCAGCAGCTTATCGCCCGGGTCCAAAAACATTCAGTACTTC.